These 25 T cell receptor beta chains were sequenced from one sample in a study of cytomegalovirus exposure and HLA in healthy donors. The PCR contained 60 Vbeta and 13 Jbeta primers. Profiled with immunoSEQ multiplex PCR; TCRdb holds only in-frame clones, not every one. Here the sample spans approximately 240,000 clones, about 89% being singletons. Sample: PBMCs. The receptors originated from a woman under 30 in good health and CMV-seronegative.

This rearrangement joins TRBV11-2 to TRBJ2-7; D may be TRBD2 (5 bases). This CDR3 contains 14 residues. Trimming shortened V by 1 base and J by 6 bases, and 13 bases separated the two germline ends. In germline, CDR1 is SGHAT, CDR2 FQNNGV. This CDR3 is CASSLGIARGEQYF. The CDR3 DNA is TGTGCCAGCAGCTTAGGAATAGCTCGGGGCGAGCAGTACTTC.

This clone came up once. The chain employs TRBV5-6 and TRBJ1-4; TRBD1 agrees at 7 bases. The CDR3 has 17 residues. The ends lost 0 bases at V and 4 bases at J; junction bases unmatched: 9. CDR1 is SGHDT and CDR2 is YYEEEE in the germline V gene. CDR3 DNA: TGTGCCAGCAGCTTGGGCCAAACAGGGGCCTATAATGAAAAACTGTTTTTT. It encodes CASSLGQTGAYNEKLFF.

The chain links TRBV7-2 to TRBJ1-1; no firm D call. Trimming stripped 1 base from V and 3 bases from J, with 9 bases between. The CDR3 is made up of 14 amino acids. Germline-derived CDR1 and CDR2 are SGHTA and FQGNSA. The CDR3 reads CASSLVGSYTEAFF. CDR3 coding DNA: TGTGCCAGCAGCTTAGTCGGGTCTTACACTGAAGCTTTCTTT.

This clone was picked up a small number of times. J is TRBJ2-7 and V is TRBV6-4; 7 bases match TRBD2. Germline CDR1 MRHNA, CDR2 SNTAGT. Trimming at V came to 3 bases and at J to 0 bases, leaving 2 bases not matched to a gene. The CDR3 covers 14 residues. The CDR3 loop is CASSEASGSYEQYF. CDR3 bases: TGTGCCAGCAGTGAGGCTAGCGGCTCCTACGAGCAGTACTTC.

The CDR3 DNA reads TGTGCCAGCAGCTTAGACGGGGGAAGTCAGCCCCAGCATTTT. It encodes CASSLDGGSQPQHF. The genes are TRBV7-6 and TRBJ1-5, with D tentatively TRBD1 (5 bases). Germline V gene sequence: CDR1 SGHVS, CDR2 FNYEAQ. The germline V and J ends were trimmed by 1 base and 6 bases, with 10 bases remaining between them. The CDR3 is 14 residues long.

V and J are TRBV2 and TRBJ1-5; D is possibly TRBD1 (5 bases). The germline V gene has CDR1 SNHLY and CDR2 FYNNEI. CDR3 length: 15 residues. V was trimmed by 4 bases and J by 3 bases, leaving 13 bases between them. CDR3 amino acids: CASSGSRVDNQPQHF. CDR3 DNA: TGTGCCAGCAGTGGGTCCAGGGTCGACAATCAGCCCCAGCATTTT.

The CDR3 here is CATSRSGPTDTQYF. CDR3 sequence (DNA): TGTGCCACCAGCCGTAGCGGACCCACAGATACGCAGTATTTT. This chain joins TRBV15 and TRBJ2-3; weak D call: TRBD2 (6 bases). Looked up from germline, CDR1 is LNHNV and CDR2 is YYDKDF (reference sequence). Trimming left V 5 bases short and J 2 bases short, with 11 bases between. The CDR3 consists of 14 residues.

As for this clone: The sample holds other DNA sequences that translate to the same CDR3. The chain joins TRBV6-1 to TRBJ2-7, with D maybe TRBD1 (5 bases). The V end lost 4 bases, the J end lost 6 bases, and 19 bases lay between the germline ends. The V gene's germline CDR1 is MNHNS and CDR2 SASEGT. This CDR3 is built from 15 residues. CDR3 sequence reads: CASSGGLGQVGEQYF. The CDR3 coding sequence is TGTGCCAGCAGTGGGGGATTGGGGCAGGTTGGCGAGCAGTACTTC.

The V call is TRBV13, the J call TRBJ1-4; D is perhaps TRBD1 (5 bases). V was cut by 3 bases and J by 0 bases, with 17 bases left in between. The CDR3 consists of 18 residues. Germline-derived CDR1 and CDR2 are PRHDT and FYEKMQ (reference sequence). CDR3 in amino acids: CASSLEFGGGTTNEKLFF. In nucleotides, the CDR3 is TGTGCCAGCAGCTTGGAATTCGGGGGGGGTACAACTAATGAAAAACTGTTTTTT.

V usage is TRBV4-3 and J usage is TRBJ2-7; TRBD2 matches 7 bases. Looked up from germline, CDR1 is LGHNA and CDR2 is YSLEER. Trimming cost V 0 bases and J 4 bases; bases outside gene matches: 18. The CDR3 runs 19 residues. The DNA for the CDR3 is TGCGCCAGCAGCCAAGATCTCACCTCCAGCGGGGCGGGCGTGTACGAGCAGTACTTC. Translation gives CASSQDLTSSGAGVYEQYF.

The chain has TRBV6-1 and TRBJ1-1; D is possibly TRBD1 (6 bases). The CDR3 contains 14 residues. V was clipped by 5 bases and J by 3 bases, with 13 bases between them. From germline, CDR1 is MNHNS and CDR2 SASEGT. CDR3 sequence: CASSSAQGYTEAFF. CDR3 nucleotides: TGTGCCAGCAGTTCGGCACAGGGCTACACTGAAGCTTTCTTT.

This clone was counted once. The V and J genes are TRBV5-1 and TRBJ1-2; D is possibly TRBD1 (6 bases). The CDR3 consists of 15 residues. V was cut by 0 bases and J by 1 base, with 10 bases left in between. CDR1 is SGHRS and CDR2 is YFSETQ in the germline V gene. CDR3 sequence (DNA): TGCGCCAGCAGCTTGGGGTGGACAGATAACTATGGCTACACCTTC. Encoded protein: CASSLGWTDNYGYTF.

The rearrangement links TRBV7-2 to TRBJ2-5; a weak D match, TRBD2 (5 bases). V was trimmed by 5 bases and J by 7 bases, leaving 20 bases between them. This CDR3 comprises 15 residues. CDR1 is SGHTA, CDR2 FQGNSA, per germline. The DNA for the CDR3 is TGTGCCAGCAGCCCCGCTAGCCAGATTCGGGGGACCCAGTACTTC. It encodes CASSPASQIRGTQYF.

This rearrangement joins TRBV4-1 to TRBJ2-1, with 12 bases lining up with TRBD2. The CDR3 has 17 amino acids. Per germline, CDR1 MGHRA and CDR2 YSYEKL. V lost 8 bases to trimming and J lost 9 bases; unmatched junction nucleotides: 17. CDR3 coding DNA: TGCGCCAGCTTCGGACTAGCGGGACACCCCGGGGTGGGTGAGCAGTTCTTC. As protein: CASFGLAGHPGVGEQFF.

This clone turned up a few times. The same CDR3 is also encoded by other DNA sequences in this sample. The chain carries TRBV5-1 and TRBJ1-4; D not certain. The CDR3 loop spans 14 amino acids. The germline CDR1 and CDR2 sequences are SGHRS and YFSETQ. The V end was cut by 1 base, the J end by 0 bases, with 4 bases between. DNA of the CDR3: TGCGCCAGCAGCTTGACAGCAACTAATGAAAAACTGTTTTTT. Its translation is CASSLTATNEKLFF.

V and J are TRBV7-2 and TRBJ1-1; 7 bases match TRBD1. Per the germline V gene, CDR1 is SGHTA and CDR2 is FQGNSA. V gave up 10 bases and J gave up 3 bases; unmatched junction bases: 8. The CDR3 consists of 13 residues. The CDR3 protein is CATVDRAHTEAFF. Written as DNA, the CDR3 is TGTGCCACGGTTGACAGGGCCCACACTGAAGCTTTCTTT.

The chain uses TRBV4-3 and TRBJ1-2; D perhaps matches TRBD1 (6 bases). CDR1 is LGHNA, CDR2 YSLEER, per germline. Trimming took 7 bases from V and 6 from J, leaving 18 bases between them. The length of the CDR3 is 14 residues. CDR3 coding DNA: TGCGCCAGCACCAACGAACAAACAGGGAATGGCTACACCTTC. It is translated as CASTNEQTGNGYTF.

V is TRBV28 and J is TRBJ1-1, with a weak D call TRBD1 (6 bases). The CDR3 loop spans 16 amino acids. V lost 7 bases to trimming and J lost 3 bases, with 21 bases between them. Germline V gene lookup returns CDR1 MDHEN and CDR2 SYDVKM. CDR3 sequence (DNA): TGTGCCAGCATCAATCTCAAGGGGGTCCGGGACACTGAAGCTTTCTTT. It yields the protein CASINLKGVRDTEAFF.

This sequence joins TRBV9 and TRBJ1-2; 7 positions agree with TRBD1. There are 15 residues in the CDR3. Germline V lookup: CDR1 SGDLS, CDR2 YYNGEE. Trimming at V came to 4 bases and at J to 6 bases, leaving 12 bases not matched to a gene. The CDR3 reads CASSRDAEGAHGYTF. In DNA, the CDR3 is TGTGCCAGCAGCCGAGACGCTGAGGGGGCCCATGGCTACACCTTC.

The chain is built from TRBV6-5 and TRBJ2-5, with TRBD2 matching over 10 bases. The J call may not be correct, given that the DNA end is closer to TRBJ2-7. CDR1 is MNHEY, CDR2 SVGAGI, per germline. The CDR3 totals 15 residues. CDR3 in amino acids: CASRRTSGMKYEQYF. As DNA, the CDR3 is TGTGCCAGCAGACGAACTAGCGGGATGAAGTACGAGCAGTACTTC.

The chain is built from TRBV10-1 and TRBJ1-6; TRBD1 is a possible D gene (6 bases). The CDR3 loop spans 16 amino acids. The V gene's germline CDR1 is WNHNN and CDR2 SYGVQD (reference sequence). V lost 6 bases and J lost 11, with 23 bases in between. CDR3 residues: CASSQNPGTPRPPLHF. The DNA for the CDR3 is TGCGCCAGCAGCCAGAATCCCGGGACACCGAGGCCACCCCTCCACTTT.

V is TRBV18 and J is TRBJ1-3, with D tentatively TRBD1 (5 bases). The CDR3 loop spans 19 amino acids. CDR1 and CDR2 (germline): KGHSH, LQKENI. Between the trimmed V and J ends, which lost 0 bases and 4 bases, there was a span of 22 bases. CDR3 nucleotides: TGTGCCAGCTCACCACCTACTTCTATAACAGGAGCCTTGGGAAACACCATATATTTT. Residues: CASSPPTSITGALGNTIYF.

The chain is built from TRBV7-7 and TRBJ2-5, with TRBD1 as a possible D gene (6 bases). Germline CDR1 and CDR2: SSHAT and FNYEAQ (reference sequence). The CDR3 contains 15 residues. The ends were cut back, 2 bases at V and 5 bases at J, with 15 bases in the middle. CDR3 DNA sequence: TGTGCCAGCAGCTTAACGTCAGGGGATTCGGAGACCCAGTACTTC. Encoded protein: CASSLTSGDSETQYF.

This sequence joins TRBV10-3 and TRBJ2-3; maybe TRBD2 (5 bases). The V end was cut by 10 bases, the J end by 0 bases, with 17 bases between. CDR3 length: 15 amino acids. Germline CDR1 is ENHRY and CDR2 is SYGVKD. The CDR3 is CATSTRTRSTDTQYF. The DNA for the CDR3 is TGTGCCACCTCAACTAGGACCCGAAGCACAGATACGCAGTATTTT.

This rearrangement joins TRBV5-4 to TRBJ1-2, with TRBD1 matching over 9 bases. Looked up from germline, CDR1 is SGHNT and CDR2 is YYREEE (reference sequence). CDR3 length: 15 residues. Trimming at V came to 4 bases and at J to 3 bases, leaving 7 bases not matched to a gene. CDR3 sequence: CASSVGQGSDYGYTF. In DNA, the CDR3 is TGTGCCAGCAGCGTTGGACAGGGGTCCGACTATGGCTACACCTTC.